This T cell receptor (beta chain) was identified in a study of response to subunit inactivated influenza vaccine. Findings of the study overall: The authors offered the suggestion that each seasonal influenza vaccination recruits few new T cells.

TCRdb re-called the RT-PCR reads through MiXCR, storing one row per CDR3 protein. The table lists 500,000 to 550,000 distinct CDR3 sequences, roughly 23% of them singletons. Germline V gene data show CDR1 as SNHLY and CDR2 as FYNNEI. J gave up 3 bases and V 5 bases, and 9 bases lay outside the gene matches. CDR3 length: 16 amino acids. In regard to this clonotype: No antigen is known for it.

Another study also made use of these data, one on T cells expressing NK-cell markers. From that paper: Researchers built TCR beta cDNA using 5'RACE template switching with UMIs. Repertoire data for TCR beta were derived from sorted T cells (CD3+CD56+NKG2C+, CD3+CD56+NKG2C- and CD3+CD56-NKG2C+). Of the CD8+ T cell pool in six donors, roughly 1.0-7.5% was accounted for by dominant NKG2C+ clonotypes. Whether expanded NKG2C+ T cell clones recognized HCMV stayed uncertain.

The sample was CD4+ T cells sorted from PBMCs, taken 11 to 12 days after vaccination. This TCR derives from a man aged 50-59 years who received an inactivated influenza vaccine. The gene calls are TRBV2 and TRBJ2-3; TRBD1 agrees at 9 bases. The CDR3 DNA reads TGTGCCAGCAGTCGCGAACAGGGGGCGCGGACAGATACGCAGTATTTT. It yields the protein CASSREQGARTDTQYF.